This entry is about one TCR beta chain. Its matching antigen is unknown. The data are from a study of shared clonotypes between healthy human individuals. The run depth of the assay was deep. TCRdb's table, derived via immunoSEQ multiplex PCR, lists solely in-frame clones and lacks some. The sample yields approximately 980,000 clones, 70% to 85% seen once. Whole-study results and caveats: Generation probabilities were higher for clonotypes shared across all four sorted-subset donors than for unshared ones. Memory subsets generally showed smaller estimated richness than naive subsets did.

Germline CDR1 and CDR2: LGHNA and YSLEER. The V end was cut by 4 bases, the J end by 4 bases, with 16 bases between. This CDR3 spans 15 amino acids. The clonotype originates from a man aged 18 to 35 in good health. The sample comprised memory CD4+ T cells sorted from blood. Subset here: CD45RA-negative fraction. The gene calls are TRBV4-3 and TRBJ1-1; D is perhaps TRBD1 (6 bases). The CDR3 region has the DNA TGCGCCAGCAGCCCAGGGGAGGATGGTGGCACTGAAGCTTTCTTT. Translation gives CASSPGEDGGTEAFF.